The 15 T cell receptor beta chains presented below share a single source sample, sequenced in a study of vaccination effects on CD4 cells after COVID-19. What these receptors recognize is not known. Generated by immunoSEQ multiplex PCR, the TCRdb table keeps only in-frame clones and is missing some. This table has approximately 47,000 clones, about 70% appearing once. Culture proceeded for approximately 10 days, and CD4+ T cells were then isolated. All participants had two doses of either the BNT162b2 or mRNA-1273 vaccine. Sequences were derived from CD4+ T cells from PBMCs cultured without peptide, sampled after COVID-19 vaccination. The receptors originated from a human donor who received a COVID-19 vaccine.

J is TRBJ2-1 and V is TRBV10-3; 7 bases agree with TRBD1. From germline, CDR1 is ENHRY and CDR2 SYGVKD. With V trimmed by 6 bases and J by 4 bases, 12 bases remained unmatched. The CDR3 is 16 residues long. The DNA of the CDR3 is TGTGCCATCAGCCCTACCGAAAAGGGACAGTACAATGAGCAGTTCTTC. This codes for CAISPTEKGQYNEQFF.

The rearrangement links TRBV7-6 to TRBJ1-1, with D uncertain. There are 12 residues in the CDR3. V was clipped by 2 bases and J by 7 bases, with 8 bases between them. In germline, CDR1 is SGHVS, CDR2 FNYEAQ. The CDR3 DNA is TGTGCCAGCAGCTTATTTCCGGGTGAAGCTTTCTTT. Translating it yields CASSLFPGEAFF.

This chain links TRBV10-1 with TRBJ2-7; 8 bases are a match to TRBD2. With 6 bases clipped from V and 2 bases from J, the junction kept 6 bases outside the gene matches. CDR1 and CDR2 from the germline V gene are WNHNN and SYGVQD (reference sequence). The CDR3 sequence is 14 residues long. The CDR3 here is CASRSSGNPYEQYF. Here the CDR3 DNA reads TGCGCCAGCAGGAGTAGCGGGAACCCCTACGAGCAGTACTTC.

This clone was detected only a few times. V and J are TRBV9 and TRBJ2-3; TRBD1 agrees at 9 bases. The germline V gene has CDR1 SGDLS and CDR2 YYNGEE. This CDR3 spans 16 amino acids. V lost 4 bases, J lost 1 base, and 7 bases stayed unmatched. In DNA, the CDR3 is TGTGCCAGCAGCACCGACAGGGGGATTGGCACAGATACGCAGTATTTT. It encodes CASSTDRGIGTDTQYF.

The gene calls are TRBV18 and TRBJ1-1; D possibly corresponds to TRBD1 (5 bases). Germline V CDR1 and CDR2: KGHSH, LQKENI. The CDR3 length is 16 residues. The V end lost 0 bases, the J end lost 4 bases, and 15 bases lay between the germline ends. CDR3 DNA: TGTGCCAGCTCACCACCGTCAGGGAGGAGAGGCACTGAAGCTTTCTTT. This codes for CASSPPSGRRGTEAFF.

This clone turned up a few times. The chain uses TRBV18 and TRBJ1-6, with 9 bases fitting TRBD1. The CDR3 has 15 residues. The germline gives CDR1 KGHSH, CDR2 LQKENI. With V trimmed by 3 bases and J by 10 bases, 7 bases remained unmatched. Written as DNA, the CDR3 is TGTGCCAGCTCACCCGGGACAGGGAATTTCTCACCCCTCCACTTT. Protein product: CASSPGTGNFSPLHF. The variable domain in full, completed from reference TRBV18 and TRBJ1-6, reads NAGVMQNPRHLVRRRGQEARLRCSPMKGHSHVYWYRQLPEEGLKFMVYLQKENIIDESGMPKERFSAEFPKEGPSILRIQQVVRGDSAAYFCASSPGTGNFSPLHFGNGTRLTVT.

The rearrangement uses TRBV27 and TRBJ1-5; D is uncertain. V was trimmed by 5 bases and J by 2 bases, leaving 13 bases between them. The CDR3 spans 15 residues. Germline V gives CDR1 MNHEY, CDR2 SMNVEV (reference sequence). The CDR3 DNA sequence: TGTGCCAGCAGTCTAATCCCCGGTGGCAATCAGCCCCAGCATTTT. Protein product: CASSLIPGGNQPQHF.

The rearrangement links TRBV7-2 to TRBJ2-7; a weak D match, TRBD1 (5 bases). There are 12 residues in the CDR3. V lost 6 bases, J lost 4 bases, and 10 bases lay in between. Germline V gene sequence: CDR1 SGHTA, CDR2 FQGNSA. CDR3 coding DNA: TGTGCCAGCAGTTCGGACAAATACGAGCAGTACTTC. It yields the protein CASSSDKYEQYF. The full variable domain, completed using reference TRBV7-2 and TRBJ2-7, is GAGVSQSPSNKVTEKGKDVELRCDPISGHTALYWYRQSLGQGLEFLIYFQGNSAPDKSGLPSDRFSAERTGGSVSTLTIQRTQQEDSAVYLCASSSDKYEQYFGPGTRLTVT.

V is TRBV11-2 and J is TRBJ2-3; 12 bases match TRBD2. V trimming: 5 bases; J trimming: 4 bases; junction bases outside the gene matches: 7. The CDR3 has 16 residues. Germline loops: CDR1 SGHAT, CDR2 FQNNGV. This CDR3 reads CASSLRLAGVADTQYF. The CDR3, as DNA: TGTGCCAGCAGCCTCCGACTAGCGGGAGTTGCAGATACGCAGTATTTT.

The chain links TRBV12-3 or TRBV12-4 to TRBJ1-2; a possible D gene is TRBD1 (6 bases). CDR3 size: 13 residues. With 6 bases removed from V and 7 bases from J, the gap between germline ends came to 15 bases. The CDR3 DNA follows: TGTGCCAGCAGCAACAGGGTTTCTGGTGGCTACACCTTC. It yields the protein CASSNRVSGGYTF.

The CDR3 is CASSEVGRSEETQYF. Written as DNA, the CDR3 is TGTGCCAGCAGTGAGGTGGGCAGATCCGAAGAGACCCAGTACTTC. V usage is TRBV2 and J usage is TRBJ2-5, with no clear D. Germline CDR1 is SNHLY and CDR2 is FYNNEI. The CDR3 has 15 amino acids. V lost 3 bases, J lost 3 bases, and 14 bases lay in between.

The chain has TRBV2 and TRBJ1-2, with D perhaps matching TRBD1 (6 bases). Per the germline V gene, CDR1 is SNHLY and CDR2 is FYNNEI. This CDR3 is 12 amino acids long. V shed 11 bases and J shed 3 bases, with 13 bases lying between them. The CDR3, as DNA: TGTGCCCACCGGGGGGCAGACTATGGCTACACCTTC. It is translated as CAHRGADYGYTF.

The V call is TRBV5-4, the J call TRBJ2-1, with 11 bases identical to TRBD2. Germline V lookup: CDR1 SGHNT, CDR2 YYREEE (reference sequence). The ends lost 5 bases at V and 7 bases at J; junction bases unmatched: 8. The CDR3 length is 15 residues. The DNA of the CDR3 is TGTGCCAGCAGGGCGACTAGCGGGACTCTAAATGAGCAGTTCTTC. Protein: CASRATSGTLNEQFF.

CDR3 protein: CASSTDRAQDEETQYF. Written as DNA, the CDR3 is TGTGCCAGCAGCACGGACCGGGCCCAGGACGAAGAGACCCAGTACTTC. The rearrangement links TRBV7-8 to TRBJ2-5; D not certain. CDR1 SGHVS and CDR2 FQNEAQ come from the germline V gene. The V and J ends lost 5 bases and 3 bases respectively, with 19 bases between them. This CDR3 has 16 residues.

This clone was counted between two and nine times. V and J are TRBV6-1 and TRBJ1-3, with D unresolved. CDR3 length: 16 amino acids. Germline V gene sequence: CDR1 MNHNS, CDR2 SASEGT. The germline V and J ends were trimmed by 2 bases and 3 bases, with 14 bases remaining between them. The CDR3 loop is CASSEPGRGGGNTIYF. As DNA, the CDR3 is TGTGCCAGCAGTGAACCCGGGAGAGGTGGTGGAAACACCATATATTTT.